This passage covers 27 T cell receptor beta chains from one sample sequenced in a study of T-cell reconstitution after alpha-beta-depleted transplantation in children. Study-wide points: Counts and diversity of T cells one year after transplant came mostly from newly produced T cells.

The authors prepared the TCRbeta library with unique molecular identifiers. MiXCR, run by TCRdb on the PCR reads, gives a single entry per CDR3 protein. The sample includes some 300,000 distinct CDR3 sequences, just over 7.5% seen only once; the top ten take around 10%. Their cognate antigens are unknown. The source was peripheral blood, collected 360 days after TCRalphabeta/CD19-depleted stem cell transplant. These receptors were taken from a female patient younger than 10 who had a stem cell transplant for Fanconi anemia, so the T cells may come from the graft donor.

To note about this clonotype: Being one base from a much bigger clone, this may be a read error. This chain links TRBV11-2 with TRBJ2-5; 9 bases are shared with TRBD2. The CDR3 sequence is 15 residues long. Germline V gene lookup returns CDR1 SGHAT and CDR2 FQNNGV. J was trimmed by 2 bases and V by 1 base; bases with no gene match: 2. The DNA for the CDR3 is TGTGCCAGCAGCTTAGGCGGGGGGGTGCAAGAGACCCAGTACTTC. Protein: CASSLGGGVQETQYF.

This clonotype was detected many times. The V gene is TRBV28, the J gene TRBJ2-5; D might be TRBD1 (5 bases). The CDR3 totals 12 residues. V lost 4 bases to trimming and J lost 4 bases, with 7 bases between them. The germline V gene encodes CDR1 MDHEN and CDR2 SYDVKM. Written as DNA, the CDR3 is TGTGCCAGCAGTTCAGGGTCAGAGACCCAGTACTTC. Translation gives CASSSGSETQYF. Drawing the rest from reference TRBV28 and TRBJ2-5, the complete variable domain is DVKVTQSSRYLVKRTGEKVFLECVQDMDHENMFWYRQDPGLGLRLIYFSYDVKMKEKGDIPEGYSVSREKKERFSLILESASTNQTSMYLCASSSGSETQYFGPGTRLLVL.

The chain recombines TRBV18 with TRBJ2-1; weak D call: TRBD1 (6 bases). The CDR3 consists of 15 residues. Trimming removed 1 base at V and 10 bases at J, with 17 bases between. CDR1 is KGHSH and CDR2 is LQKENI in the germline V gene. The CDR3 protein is CASSPRQAEWGEQFF. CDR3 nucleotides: TGTGCCAGCTCACCACGACAGGCGGAGTGGGGGGAGCAGTTCTTC.

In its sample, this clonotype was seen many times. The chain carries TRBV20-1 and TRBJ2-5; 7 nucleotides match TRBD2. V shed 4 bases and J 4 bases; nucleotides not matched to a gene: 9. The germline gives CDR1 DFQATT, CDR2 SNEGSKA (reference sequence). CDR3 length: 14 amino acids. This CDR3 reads CSAIQGLGVETQYF. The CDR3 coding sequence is TGCAGTGCTATCCAAGGACTAGGTGTAGAGACCCAGTACTTC.

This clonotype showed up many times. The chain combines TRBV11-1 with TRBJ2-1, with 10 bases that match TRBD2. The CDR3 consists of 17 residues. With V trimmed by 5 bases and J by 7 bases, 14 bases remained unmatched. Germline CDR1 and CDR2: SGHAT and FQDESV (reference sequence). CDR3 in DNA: TGTGCCAGCAGCCCACTAGCTAGCGGGAGACCCAGAAATGAGCAGTTCTTC. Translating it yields CASSPLASGRPRNEQFF.

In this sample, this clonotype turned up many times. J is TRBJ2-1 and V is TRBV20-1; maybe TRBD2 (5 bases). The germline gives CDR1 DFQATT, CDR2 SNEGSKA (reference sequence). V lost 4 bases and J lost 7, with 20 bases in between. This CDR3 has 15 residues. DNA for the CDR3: TGCAGTGCTAACCCATCTGGTCGGCGGAGGAATGAGCAGTTCTTC. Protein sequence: CSANPSGRRRNEQFF.

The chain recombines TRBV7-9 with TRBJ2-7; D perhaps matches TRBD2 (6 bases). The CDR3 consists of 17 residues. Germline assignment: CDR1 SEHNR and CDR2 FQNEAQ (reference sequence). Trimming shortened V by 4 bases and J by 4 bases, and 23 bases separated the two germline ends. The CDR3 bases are TGTGCCAGCAGCTCCGCGCTAGGTAAAGCTGGAGGGTACGAGCAGTACTTC. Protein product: CASSSALGKAGGYEQYF.

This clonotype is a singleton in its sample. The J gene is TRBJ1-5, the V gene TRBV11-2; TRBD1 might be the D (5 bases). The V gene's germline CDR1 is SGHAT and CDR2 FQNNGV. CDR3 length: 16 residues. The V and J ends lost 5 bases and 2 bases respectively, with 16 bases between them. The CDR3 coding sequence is TGTGCCAGCAGCCCCGGGGACCCGAGGGGCAATCAGCCCCAGCATTTT. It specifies CASSPGDPRGNQPQHF.

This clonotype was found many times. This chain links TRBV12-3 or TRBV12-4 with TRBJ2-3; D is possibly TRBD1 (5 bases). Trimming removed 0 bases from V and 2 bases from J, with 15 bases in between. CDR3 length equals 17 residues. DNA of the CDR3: TGTGCCAGCAGTTTAGCAGTTCCTGGCGGACACACAGATACGCAGTATTTT. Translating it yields CASSLAVPGGHTDTQYF.

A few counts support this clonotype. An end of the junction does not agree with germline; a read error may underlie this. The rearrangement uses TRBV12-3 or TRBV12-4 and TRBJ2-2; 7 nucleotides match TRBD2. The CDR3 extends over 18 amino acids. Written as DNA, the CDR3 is TGTGCCTGCAGCAGTACTCCTGGGAGGGTGAGCAATCCCGGGGAGCTGTTTTTT. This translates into CACSSTPGRVSNPGELFF.

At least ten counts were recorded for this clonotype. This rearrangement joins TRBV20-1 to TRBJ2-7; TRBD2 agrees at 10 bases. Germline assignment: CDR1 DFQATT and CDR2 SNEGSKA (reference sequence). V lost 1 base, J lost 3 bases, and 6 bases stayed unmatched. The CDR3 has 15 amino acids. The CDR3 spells CSARGGTSDRYEQYF. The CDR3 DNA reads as TGCAGTGCTAGAGGGGGGACTAGCGATCGCTACGAGCAGTACTTC.

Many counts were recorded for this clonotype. The CDR3 loop reads CASSPRVEGLYNEQFF. The CDR3 nucleotides are TGTGCCAGCAGCCCCCGAGTAGAGGGGCTCTACAATGAGCAGTTCTTC. V gene TRBV5-4 combines with J gene TRBJ2-1, with D perhaps matching TRBD1 or TRBD2 (5 bases each). The V gene lost 4 bases and the J gene lost 3 bases, with 17 bases spanning the gap. Germline assignment: CDR1 SGHNT and CDR2 YYREEE (reference sequence). CDR3 length: 16 residues. The full variable domain, in which reference TRBV5-4 and TRBJ2-1 provide the parts outside the CDR3, is ETGVTQSPTHLIKTRGQQVTLRCSSQSGHNTVSWYQQALGQGPQFIFQYYREEENGRGNFPPRFSGLQFPNYSSELNVNALELDDSALYLCASSPRVEGLYNEQFFGPGTRLTVL.

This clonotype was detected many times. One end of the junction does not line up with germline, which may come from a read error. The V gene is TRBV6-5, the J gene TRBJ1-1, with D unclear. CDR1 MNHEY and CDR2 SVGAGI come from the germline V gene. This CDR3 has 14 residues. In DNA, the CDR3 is TGTGCCAGCAGTTTTGGGCCCCTGAACAGTGAAGCTTTCTTT. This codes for CASSFGPLNSEAFF.

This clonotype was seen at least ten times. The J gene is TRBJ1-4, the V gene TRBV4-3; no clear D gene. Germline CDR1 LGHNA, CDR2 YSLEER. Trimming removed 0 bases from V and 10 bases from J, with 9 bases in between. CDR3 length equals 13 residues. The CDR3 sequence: CASSQDRGPKLFF. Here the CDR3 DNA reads TGCGCCAGCAGCCAAGACCGCGGGCCAAAACTGTTTTTT.

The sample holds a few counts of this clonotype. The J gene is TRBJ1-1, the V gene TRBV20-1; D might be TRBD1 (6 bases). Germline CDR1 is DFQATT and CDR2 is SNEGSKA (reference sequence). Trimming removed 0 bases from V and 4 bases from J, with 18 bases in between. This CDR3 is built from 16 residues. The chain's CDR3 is CSARDFLYGGLTEAFF. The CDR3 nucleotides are TGCAGTGCTAGAGACTTCCTATACGGGGGCCTCACTGAAGCTTTCTTT.

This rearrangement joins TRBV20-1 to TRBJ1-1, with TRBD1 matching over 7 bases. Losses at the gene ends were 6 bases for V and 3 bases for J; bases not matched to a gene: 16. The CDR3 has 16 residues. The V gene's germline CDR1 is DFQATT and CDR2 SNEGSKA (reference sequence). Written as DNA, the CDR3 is TGCAGTGCCTCCGACAGGGAAGGGTTCGGGGACACTGAAGCTTTCTTT. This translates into CSASDREGFGDTEAFF.

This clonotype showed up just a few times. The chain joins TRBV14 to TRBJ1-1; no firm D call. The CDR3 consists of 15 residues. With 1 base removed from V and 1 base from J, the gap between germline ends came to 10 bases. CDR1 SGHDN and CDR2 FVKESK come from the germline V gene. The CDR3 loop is CASSQVHFANTEAFF. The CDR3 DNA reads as TGTGCCAGCAGCCAAGTTCACTTCGCGAACACTGAAGCTTTCTTT. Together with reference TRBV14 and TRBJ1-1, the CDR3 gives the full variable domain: EAGVTQFPSHSVIEKGQTVTLRCDPISGHDNLYWYRRVMGKEIKFLLHFVKESKQDESGMPNNRFLAERTGGTYSTLKVQPAELEDSGVYFCASSQVHFANTEAFFGQGTRLTVV.

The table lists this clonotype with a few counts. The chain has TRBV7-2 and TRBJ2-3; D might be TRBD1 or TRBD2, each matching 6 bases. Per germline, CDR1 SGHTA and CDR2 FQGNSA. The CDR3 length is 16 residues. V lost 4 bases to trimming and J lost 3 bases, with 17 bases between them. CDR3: CASSSGASRGTDTQYF. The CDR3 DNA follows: TGTGCCAGCAGCTCGGGGGCCTCTCGAGGGACAGATACGCAGTATTTT.

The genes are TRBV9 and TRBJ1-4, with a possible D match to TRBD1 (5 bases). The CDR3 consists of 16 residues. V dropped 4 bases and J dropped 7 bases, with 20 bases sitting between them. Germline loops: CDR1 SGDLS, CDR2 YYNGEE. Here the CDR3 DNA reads TGTGCCAGCAGCTACGGCGACAGAGCGGTGGGTGAAAAACTGTTTTTT. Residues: CASSYGDRAVGEKLFF. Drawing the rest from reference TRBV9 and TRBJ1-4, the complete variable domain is DSGVTQTPKHLITATGQRVTLRCSPRSGDLSVYWYQQSLDQGLQFLIQYYNGEERAKGNILERFSAQQFPDLHSELNLSSLELGDSALYFCASSYGDRAVGEKLFFGSGTQLSVL.

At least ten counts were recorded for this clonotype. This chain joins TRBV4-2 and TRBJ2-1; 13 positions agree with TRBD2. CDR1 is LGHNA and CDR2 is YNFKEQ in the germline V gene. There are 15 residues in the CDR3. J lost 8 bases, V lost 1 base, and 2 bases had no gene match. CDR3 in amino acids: CASSQGTSGRYEQFF. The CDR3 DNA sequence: TGTGCCAGCAGCCAAGGGACTAGCGGGAGATATGAGCAGTTCTTC.

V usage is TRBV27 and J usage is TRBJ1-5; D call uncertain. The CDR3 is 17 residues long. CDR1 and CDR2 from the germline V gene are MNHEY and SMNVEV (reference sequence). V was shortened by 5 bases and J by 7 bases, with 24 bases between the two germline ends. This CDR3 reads CASSPFGVGRMEQPQHF. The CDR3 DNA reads TGTGCCAGCAGTCCGTTTGGGGTAGGGAGAATGGAGCAGCCCCAGCATTTT.

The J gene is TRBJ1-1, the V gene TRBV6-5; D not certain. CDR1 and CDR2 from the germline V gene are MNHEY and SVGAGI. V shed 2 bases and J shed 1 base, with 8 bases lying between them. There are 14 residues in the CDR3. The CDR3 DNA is TGTGCCAGCAGTTACGGGGAGGAGAACACTGAAGCTTTCTTT. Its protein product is CASSYGEENTEAFF.

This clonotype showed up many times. The DNA for the CDR3 is TGCAGTGCCTCACAGGGAGGGAATCAGCCCCAGCATTTT. It yields the protein CSASQGGNQPQHF. This chain uses TRBV20-1 with TRBJ1-5, with D possibly being TRBD1 (6 bases). CDR3 length: 13 amino acids. The ends were cut back, 6 bases at V and 4 bases at J, with 13 bases in the middle. Germline lookup yields CDR1 DFQATT and CDR2 SNEGSKA (reference sequence).

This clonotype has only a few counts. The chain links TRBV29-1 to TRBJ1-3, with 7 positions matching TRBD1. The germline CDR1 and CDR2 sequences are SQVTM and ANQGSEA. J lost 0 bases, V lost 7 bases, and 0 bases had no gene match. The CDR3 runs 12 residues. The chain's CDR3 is CSGTGSGNTIYF. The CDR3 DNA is TGCAGCGGGACAGGCTCTGGAAACACCATATATTTT.

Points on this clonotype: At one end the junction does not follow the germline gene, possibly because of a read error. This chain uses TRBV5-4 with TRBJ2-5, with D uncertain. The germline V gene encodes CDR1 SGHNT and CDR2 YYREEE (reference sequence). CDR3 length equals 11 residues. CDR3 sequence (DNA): TGTGCCAGCGGCTTGGCCGAGACCCAGTACTTC. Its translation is CASGLAETQYF. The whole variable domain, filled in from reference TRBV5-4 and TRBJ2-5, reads ETGVTQSPTHLIKTRGQQVTLRCSSQSGHNTVSWYQQALGQGPQFIFQYYREEENGRGNFPPRFSGLQFPNYSSELNVNALELDDSALYLCASGLAETQYFGPGTRLLVL.

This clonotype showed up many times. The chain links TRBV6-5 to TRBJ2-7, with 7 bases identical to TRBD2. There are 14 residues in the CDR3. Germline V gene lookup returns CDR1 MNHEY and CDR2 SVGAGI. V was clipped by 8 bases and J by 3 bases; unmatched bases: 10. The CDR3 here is CASAFGGNVYEQYF. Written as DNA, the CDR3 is TGTGCCAGCGCCTTCGGGGGGAACGTCTACGAGCAGTACTTC.

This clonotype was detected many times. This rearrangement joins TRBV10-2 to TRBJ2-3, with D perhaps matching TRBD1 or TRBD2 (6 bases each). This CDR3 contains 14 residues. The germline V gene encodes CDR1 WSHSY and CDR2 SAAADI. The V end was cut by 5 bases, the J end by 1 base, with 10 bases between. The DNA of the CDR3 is TGCGCCAGCAGTTGGGGGGCTGGCACAGATACGCAGTATTTT. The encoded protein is CASSWGAGTDTQYF.